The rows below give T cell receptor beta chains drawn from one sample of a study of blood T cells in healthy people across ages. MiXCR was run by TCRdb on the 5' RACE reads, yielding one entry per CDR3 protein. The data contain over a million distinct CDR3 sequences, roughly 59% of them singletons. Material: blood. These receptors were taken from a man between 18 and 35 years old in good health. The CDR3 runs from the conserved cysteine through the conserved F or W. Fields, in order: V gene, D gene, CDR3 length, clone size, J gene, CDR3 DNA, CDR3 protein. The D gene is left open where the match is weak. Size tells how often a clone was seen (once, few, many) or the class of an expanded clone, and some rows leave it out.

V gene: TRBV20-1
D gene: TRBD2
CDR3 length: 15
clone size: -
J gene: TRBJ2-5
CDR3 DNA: TGCAGTGCTAGAAAAGTCGGCCTAGCGGGAGAGACCCAGTACTTC
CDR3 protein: CSARKVGLAGETQYF

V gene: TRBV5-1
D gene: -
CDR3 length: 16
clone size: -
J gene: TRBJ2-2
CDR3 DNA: TGCGCCAGCAGCTTGGACCAGGTAGCACGAACCGGGGAGCTGTTTTTT
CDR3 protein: CASSLDQVARTGELFF

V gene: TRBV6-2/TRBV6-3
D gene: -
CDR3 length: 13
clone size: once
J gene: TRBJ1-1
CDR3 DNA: TGTGCAAGCAGAGGAAATGGACACACTGAAGCTTTCTTT
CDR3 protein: CASRGNGHTEAFF

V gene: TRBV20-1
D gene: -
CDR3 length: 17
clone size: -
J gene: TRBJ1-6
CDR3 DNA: TGCAGTGCTACAGACCCAGGCAGGGGTTCCTATAATTCACCCCTCCACTTT
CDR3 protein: CSATDPGRGSYNSPLHF

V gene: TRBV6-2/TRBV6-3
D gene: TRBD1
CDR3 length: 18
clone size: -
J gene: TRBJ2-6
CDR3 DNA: TGTGCCAGCAGTAAGCCCGGGACAGGGGTCTCTGGGGCCAACGTCCTGACTTTC
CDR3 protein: CASSKPGTGVSGANVLTF

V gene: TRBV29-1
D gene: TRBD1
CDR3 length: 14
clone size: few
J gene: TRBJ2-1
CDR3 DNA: TGCAGCGTCACGGGACAGGGAAGGGGAAGGGAGCAGTTCTTC
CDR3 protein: CSVTGQGRGREQFF

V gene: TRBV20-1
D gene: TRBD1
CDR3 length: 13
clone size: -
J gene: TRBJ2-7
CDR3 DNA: TGCAGTGCTAGGGCGGGACAGGGTTACGAGCAGTACTTC
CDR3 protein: CSARAGQGYEQYF

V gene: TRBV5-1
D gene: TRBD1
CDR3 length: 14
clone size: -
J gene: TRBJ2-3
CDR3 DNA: TGCGCCAGCAGCTTAGGGACAGGGTCGTTTGAGCAGTATTTT
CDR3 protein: CASSLGTGSFEQYF

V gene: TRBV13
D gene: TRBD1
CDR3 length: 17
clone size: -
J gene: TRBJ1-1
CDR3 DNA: TGTGCCAGCAGCGTAGACTCTCGGGACAGGAGATTATCTGAAGCTTTCTTT
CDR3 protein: CASSVDSRDRRLSEAFF

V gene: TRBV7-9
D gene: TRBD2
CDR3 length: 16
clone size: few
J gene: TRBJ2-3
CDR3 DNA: TGTGCCAGCAGCCCTCGGAGCGGGAGAAGATCAGATACGCAGTATTTT
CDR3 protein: CASSPRSGRRSDTQYF

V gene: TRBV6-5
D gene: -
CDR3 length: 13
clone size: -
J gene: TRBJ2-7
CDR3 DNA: TGTGCCAGCACCCAGGGACACGGCTACGAGCAGTACTTC
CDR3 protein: CASTQGHGYEQYF

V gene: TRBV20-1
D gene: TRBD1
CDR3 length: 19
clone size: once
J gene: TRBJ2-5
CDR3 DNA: TGCAGTGCTAAAGCAACCCGTCCGTGTCAGGGGGCGATTCAAGAGACCCAGTACTTC
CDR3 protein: CSAKATRPCQGAIQETQYF

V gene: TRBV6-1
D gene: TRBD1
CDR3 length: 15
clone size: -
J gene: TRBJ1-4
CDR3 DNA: TGTGCCAGCAAAACACAGACAGGGGCAAATGAAAAACTGTTTTTT
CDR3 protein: CASKTQTGANEKLFF

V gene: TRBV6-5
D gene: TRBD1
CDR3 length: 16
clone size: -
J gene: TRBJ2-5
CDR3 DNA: TGTGCCAGCAGACGACGGACAGGGAGCCTCCAAGAGACCCAGTACTTC
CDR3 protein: CASRRRTGSLQETQYF

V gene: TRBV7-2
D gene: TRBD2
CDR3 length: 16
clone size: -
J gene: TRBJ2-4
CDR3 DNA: TGTGCCAGCAGCTTATTAAGTAGCGGGTACAAAAACATTCAGTACTTC
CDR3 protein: CASSLLSSGYKNIQYF

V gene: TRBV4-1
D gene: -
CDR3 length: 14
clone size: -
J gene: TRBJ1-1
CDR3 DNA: TGCGCCAGCAGCCCAAGCCGAGTTGGCTCTGAAGCTTTCTTT
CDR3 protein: CASSPSRVGSEAFF

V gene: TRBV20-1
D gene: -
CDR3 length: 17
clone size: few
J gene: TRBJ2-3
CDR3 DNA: TGCAGTGCCGAAGACACCACCGTGGGCGGACTCACAGATACGCAGTATTTT
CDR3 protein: CSAEDTTVGGLTDTQYF

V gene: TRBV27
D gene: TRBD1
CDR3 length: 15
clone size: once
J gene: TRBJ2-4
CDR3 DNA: TGTGCCAGCATTATAACCGGGACAGGGGCAGGGGAGCAGTACTTC
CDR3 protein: CASIITGTGAGEQYF

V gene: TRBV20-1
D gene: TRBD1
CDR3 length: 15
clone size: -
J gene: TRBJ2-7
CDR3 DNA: TGCAGTGCAAAGCCGGGACAGGTTGAAATCTACGAGCAGTACTTC
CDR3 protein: CSAKPGQVEIYEQYF

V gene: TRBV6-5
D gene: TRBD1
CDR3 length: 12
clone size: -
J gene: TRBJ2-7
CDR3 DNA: TGTGCCAGTCGGACAGGGGAAGGCGAGCAGTACTTC
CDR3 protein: CASRTGEGEQYF

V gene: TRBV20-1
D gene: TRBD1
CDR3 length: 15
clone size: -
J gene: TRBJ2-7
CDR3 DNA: TGCAGTGCTAGAGTTGCCGGGACAGGGATCTACGAGCAGTACTTC
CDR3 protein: CSARVAGTGIYEQYF

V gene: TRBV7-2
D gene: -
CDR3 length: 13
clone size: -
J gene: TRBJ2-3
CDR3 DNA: TGTGCCAGCAACGCGATAGTGCGAGATACGCAGTATTTT
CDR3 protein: CASNAIVRDTQYF

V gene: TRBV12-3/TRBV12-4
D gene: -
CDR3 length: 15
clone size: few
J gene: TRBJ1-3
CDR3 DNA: TGTGCCAGCAATCTGGGGCGATCGGCTGGAAACACCATATATTTT
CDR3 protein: CASNLGRSAGNTIYF

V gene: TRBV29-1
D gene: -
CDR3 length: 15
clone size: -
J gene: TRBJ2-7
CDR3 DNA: TGCAGCGTTGTCGTGTCACGAGGGGGGTCCTACGAGCAGTACTTC
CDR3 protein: CSVVVSRGGSYEQYF

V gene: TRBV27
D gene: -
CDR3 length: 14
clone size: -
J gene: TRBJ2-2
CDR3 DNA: TGTGCCAGCAGTGTAGGGAGCATGGGCGGGGAGCTGTTTTTT
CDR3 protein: CASSVGSMGGELFF

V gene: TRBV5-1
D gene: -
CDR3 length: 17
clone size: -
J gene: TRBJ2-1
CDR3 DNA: TGCGCCAGCAGCTTGTATCCTCTGAGGTCCCTAGGGAATGAGCAGTTCTTC
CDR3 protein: CASSLYPLRSLGNEQFF

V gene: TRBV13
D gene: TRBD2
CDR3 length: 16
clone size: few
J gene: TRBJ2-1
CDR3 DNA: TGTGCCAGCAGCACCGGACGGGAGGGTAAAATAGATGAGCAGTTCTTC
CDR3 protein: CASSTGREGKIDEQFF

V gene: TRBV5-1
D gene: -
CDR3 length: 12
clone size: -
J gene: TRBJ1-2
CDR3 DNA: TGCGCCAGCAGCCGGACAGAAAATGGCTACACCTTC
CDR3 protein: CASSRTENGYTF

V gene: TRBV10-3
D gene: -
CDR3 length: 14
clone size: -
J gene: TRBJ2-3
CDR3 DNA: TGTGCCATCAGTGAGTCGAGAGGGGCAGATACGCAGTATTTT
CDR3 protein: CAISESRGADTQYF

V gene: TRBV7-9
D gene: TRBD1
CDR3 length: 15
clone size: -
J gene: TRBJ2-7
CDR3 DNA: TGTGCCAGCAGCTTTCTTCGGGACAGGGCCTACGAGCAGTACTTC
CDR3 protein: CASSFLRDRAYEQYF

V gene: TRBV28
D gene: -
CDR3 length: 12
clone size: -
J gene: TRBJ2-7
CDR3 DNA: TGTGCCAGCAGCCCCGTAATTAACGAGCAGTACTTC
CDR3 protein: CASSPVINEQYF

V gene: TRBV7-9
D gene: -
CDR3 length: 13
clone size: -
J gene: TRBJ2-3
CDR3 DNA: TGTGCCAGCAGCTCCACAGAGACAGATACGCAGTATTTT
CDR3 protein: CASSSTETDTQYF

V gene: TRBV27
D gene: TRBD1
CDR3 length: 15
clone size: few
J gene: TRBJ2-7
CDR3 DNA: TGTGCCAGCAGAAAACCGGGACAGGGTTTCCACGAGCAGTACTTC
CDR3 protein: CASRKPGQGFHEQYF

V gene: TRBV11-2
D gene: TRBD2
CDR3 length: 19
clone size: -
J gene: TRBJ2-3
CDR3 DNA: TGTGCCAGCAGTCCCGGGGGACTAGCGAGGTATTGGAGCTCAGATACGCAGTATTTT
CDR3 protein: CASSPGGLARYWSSDTQYF

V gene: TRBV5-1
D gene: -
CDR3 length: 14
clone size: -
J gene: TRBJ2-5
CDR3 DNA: TGCGCCAGCAGCACGAACTCCCAGATGGAGACCCAGTACTTC
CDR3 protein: CASSTNSQMETQYF

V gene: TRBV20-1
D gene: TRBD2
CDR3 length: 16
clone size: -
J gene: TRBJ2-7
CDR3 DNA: TGCAGTGCTAGAGAGGGAGGGCGGGTAGTTACCTACGAGCAGTACTTC
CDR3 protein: CSAREGGRVVTYEQYF

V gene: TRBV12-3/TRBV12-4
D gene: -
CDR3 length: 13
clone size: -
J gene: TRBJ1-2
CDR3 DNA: TGTGCCAGCAGCCCGACAGGTAGTGGAGGGGTCACCTTC
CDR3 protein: CASSPTGSGGVTF

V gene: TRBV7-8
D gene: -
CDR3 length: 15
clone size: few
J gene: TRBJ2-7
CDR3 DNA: TGTGCCAGCAGCCCTACGATGGGCCTCACCTACGAGCAGTACTTC
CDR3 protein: CASSPTMGLTYEQYF

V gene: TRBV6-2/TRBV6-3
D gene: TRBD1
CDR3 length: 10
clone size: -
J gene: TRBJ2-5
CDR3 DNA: TGTGCCGCAGGGGGACGTGTGCAGTACTTC
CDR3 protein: CAAGGRVQYF

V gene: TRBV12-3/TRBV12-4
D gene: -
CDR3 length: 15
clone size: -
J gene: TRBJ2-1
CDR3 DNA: TGTGCCAGCAGTTTACGGGCCAGATCAACAATCGAGCAGTTCTTC
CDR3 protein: CASSLRARSTIEQFF

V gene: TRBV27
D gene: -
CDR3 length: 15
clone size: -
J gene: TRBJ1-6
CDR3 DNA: TGTGCCAGCAGTTCGCAGACAGGAGGGAGATCACCCCTCCACTTT
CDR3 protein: CASSSQTGGRSPLHF

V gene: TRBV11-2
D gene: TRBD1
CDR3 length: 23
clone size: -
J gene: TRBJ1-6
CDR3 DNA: TGTGCCAGCAGCTTCAAGTTTGGCCTCCAGGGGGCGTCAGTAGTATCCTATAATTCACCCCTCCACTTT
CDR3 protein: CASSFKFGLQGASVVSYNSPLHF

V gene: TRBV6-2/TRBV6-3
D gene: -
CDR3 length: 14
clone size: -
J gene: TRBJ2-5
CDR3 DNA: TGTGCCAGCTGTTACGTGGGGAATGAAGAGACCCAGTACTTC
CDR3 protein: CASCYVGNEETQYF

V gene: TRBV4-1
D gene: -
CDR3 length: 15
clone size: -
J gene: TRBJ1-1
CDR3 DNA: TGCGCCAGCAGCCAAGCTCGCGGCGGGTACACTGAAGCTTTCTTT
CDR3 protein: CASSQARGGYTEAFF

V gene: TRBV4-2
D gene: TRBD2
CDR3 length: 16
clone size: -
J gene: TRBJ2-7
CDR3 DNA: TGTGCCAGCAGCCAAGTGTCTAGCGGGAGCTCCTACGAGCAGTACTTC
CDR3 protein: CASSQVSSGSSYEQYF

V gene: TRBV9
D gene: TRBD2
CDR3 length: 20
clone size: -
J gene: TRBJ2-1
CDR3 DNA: TGTGCCAGCAGCAATCCAGCGGGGGGAACTCTCTTAAGCTCCTACAATGAGCAGTTCTTC
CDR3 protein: CASSNPAGGTLLSSYNEQFF

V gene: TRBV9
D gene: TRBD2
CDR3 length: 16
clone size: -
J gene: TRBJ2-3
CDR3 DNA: TGTGCCAGCAGCGCACAGACCGGGACTAGCGTCTATACGCAGTATTTT
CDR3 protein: CASSAQTGTSVYTQYF

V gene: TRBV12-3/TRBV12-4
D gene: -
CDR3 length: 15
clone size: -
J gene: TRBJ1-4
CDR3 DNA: TGTGCCAGCAGTTCAGGGAGGATTACTAATGAAAAACTGTTTTTT
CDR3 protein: CASSSGRITNEKLFF

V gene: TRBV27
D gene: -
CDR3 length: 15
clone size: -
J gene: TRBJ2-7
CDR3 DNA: TGTGCCAGCAGAGGGGGAGGGACCTTCCTTTACGAGCAGTACTTC
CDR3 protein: CASRGGGTFLYEQYF